This T cell receptor beta chain was observed in a study of shared clonotypes between healthy human individuals. Study-wide context: The composition of the donors was a couple of women and three men aged 18 to 49.

Profiled with immunoSEQ multiplex PCR; TCRdb holds only in-frame clones, not every one. In the table there are about 1 million clones, roughly 80% of which are singletons. From germline, CDR1 is MNHNY and CDR2 SVGAGI (reference sequence). Trimming took 6 bases from V and 1 from J, leaving 6 bases between them. This CDR3 region has 12 residues. This clone has a handful of counts. Each sample came from a Caucasian adult donor living in Nashville, Tennessee. The sample was memory CD4+ T cells sorted from blood. As to subset: CD45RA-negative fraction. The clonotype comes from a man aged 18 to 29 in good health. The chain carries TRBV6-6 and TRBJ1-1; D gene uncertain. CDR3 coding DNA: TGTGCCAGCAGGGATACGAACACTGAAGCTTTCTTT. Protein sequence: CASRDTNTEAFF.